The 29 T cell receptor beta chains presented below share a single source sample, sequenced in a study of T cells after posttransplantation cyclophosphamide. Data came from immunoSEQ multiplex PCR; TCRdb stores just in-frame clones and leaves some out. There are about 37,000 clones in the sample, none observed a single time. Sequenced input: PBMCs. The receptors originated from a man aged 25 to 40 in good health and a related stem cell transplant donor.

This clone was observed at least ten times. The V call is TRBV19, the J call TRBJ2-3; TRBD2 aligns across 8 bases. V dropped 7 bases and J dropped 3; count of bases not matched to a gene: 12. This CDR3 region has 16 residues. Germline lookup yields CDR1 LNHDA and CDR2 SQIVND (reference sequence). The CDR3: CASTTPKSGGTDTQYF. The CDR3 DNA reads TGTGCCAGTACCACACCAAAAAGCGGGGGAACAGATACGCAGTATTTT. The full variable domain, its missing parts supplied by reference TRBV19 and TRBJ2-3, is DGGITQSPKYLFRKEGQNVTLSCEQNLNHDAMYWYRQDPGQGLRLIYYSQIVNDFQKGDIAEGYSVSREKKESFPLTVTSAQKNPTAFYLCASTTPKSGGTDTQYFGPGTRLTVL.

This clone was seen repeatedly, ten times or more. V and J are TRBV5-5 and TRBJ2-7, with 9 bases aligning to TRBD2. With V trimmed by 1 base and J by 2 bases, 4 bases remained unmatched. Germline V gene lookup returns CDR1 SGHKS and CDR2 YYEKEE (reference sequence). The CDR3 spans 15 residues. In DNA form, the CDR3 reads TGTGCCAGCAGCTTGAGTAGCGGGGGAACCTACGAGCAGTACTTC. The encoded protein is CASSLSSGGTYEQYF.

This clone showed up many times. This chain connects TRBV6-6 to TRBJ1-1, with D uncertain. Looked up from germline, CDR1 is MNHNY and CDR2 is SVGAGI (reference sequence). This CDR3 has 12 amino acids. V gave up 3 bases and J gave up 8 bases, with 10 bases separating them. The CDR3 DNA reads as TGTGCCAGCAGTTATGGACTGGGAGAAGCTTTCTTT. Amino acids: CASSYGLGEAFF.

Many counts were recorded for this clone. The chain couples TRBV15 to TRBJ2-7, with D possibly TRBD1 on 5 matching bases. Trimming removed 8 bases at V and 3 bases at J, with 11 bases between. Germline V gene data show CDR1 as LNHNV and CDR2 as YYDKDF (reference sequence). The CDR3 sequence is 12 residues long. CDR3 sequence reads: CATGHGDYEQYF. CDR3 nucleotides: TGTGCCACCGGACACGGAGACTACGAGCAGTACTTC. Using reference TRBV15 and TRBJ2-7 for the parts outside the CDR3, the full variable domain is DAMVIQNPRYQVTQFGKPVTLSCSQTLNHNVMYWYQQKSSQAPKLLFHYYDKDFNNEADTPDNFQSRRPNTSFCFLDIRSPGLGDTAMYLCATGHGDYEQYFGPGTRLTVT.

The chain employs TRBV6-2 or TRBV6-3 and TRBJ2-3, with a possible D match to TRBD2 (6 bases). The CDR3 runs to 14 residues. Trimming left V 6 bases short and J 4 bases short, with 14 bases between. The germline V gene has CDR1 MNHEY and CDR2 SVGEGT. CDR3: CASSRTREADTQYF. The CDR3 DNA reads as TGTGCCAGCAGCCGGACAAGGGAGGCAGATACGCAGTATTTT.

This clone has more than one count but fewer than ten. The rearrangement links TRBV6-5 to TRBJ1-4, with D perhaps matching TRBD1 (5 bases). Per the germline V gene, CDR1 is MNHEY and CDR2 is SVGAGI. The CDR3 has 15 amino acids. The V end lost 6 bases, the J end lost 4 bases, and 15 bases lay between the germline ends. DNA for the CDR3: TGTGCCAGCAGCAATGAGGGGTCGGTTAATGAAAAACTGTTTTTT. This translates into CASSNEGSVNEKLFF.

This clone was seen many times. The chain links TRBV11-2 to TRBJ2-2, with TRBD1 matching 8 bases. V was clipped by 4 bases and J by 6 bases; unmatched bases: 10. The CDR3 totals 16 residues. Per the germline V gene, CDR1 is SGHAT and CDR2 is FQNNGV. The CDR3 bases are TGTGCCAGCAGCTCTCTGACAGGGGCGCCCCCCGGGGAGCTGTTTTTT. Its translation is CASSSLTGAPPGELFF.

This clone was seen ten or more times. The chain employs TRBV19 and TRBJ1-5, with a tentative D call TRBD1 (5 bases). CDR1 and CDR2 from the germline V gene are LNHDA and SQIVND (reference sequence). This CDR3 spans 14 amino acids. V lost 3 bases, J lost 7 bases, and 13 bases lay in between. The CDR3 DNA follows: TGTGCCAGTAGTATGGGGGGGAATCGGCAGCCCCAGCATTTT. Its translation is CASSMGGNRQPQHF. The full variable domain, rest sourced from reference TRBV19 and TRBJ1-5, is DGGITQSPKYLFRKEGQNVTLSCEQNLNHDAMYWYRQDPGQGLRLIYYSQIVNDFQKGDIAEGYSVSREKKESFPLTVTSAQKNPTAFYLCASSMGGNRQPQHFGDGTRLSIL.

This clone was observed many times. The chain has TRBV5-5 and TRBJ1-4; D is possibly TRBD1 (5 bases). Germline CDR1 is SGHKS and CDR2 is YYEKEE (reference sequence). With 0 bases removed from V and 4 bases from J, the gap between germline ends came to 7 bases. CDR3 length equals 14 residues. This CDR3 reads CASSLVGVNEKLFF. CDR3 coding DNA: TGTGCCAGCAGCTTGGTAGGGGTTAATGAAAAACTGTTTTTT.

This clone was picked up many times. This chain joins TRBV6-5 and TRBJ1-6; D gene uncertain. The CDR3 consists of 15 residues. Trimming took off 6 bases at V and 2 bases at J, with 11 bases between the two ends. Germline V gene data show CDR1 as MNHEY and CDR2 as SVGAGI. The CDR3 region is CASSSRGAYNSPLHF. The CDR3 region has the DNA TGTGCCAGCAGCTCCCGGGGTGCCTATAATTCACCCCTCCACTTT.

In this sample, this clone turned up many times. This rearrangement joins TRBV18 to TRBJ1-2, with D uncertain. The CDR3 extends over 18 amino acids. Deletions cut 0 bases from V and 0 bases from J, with 17 bases between. Germline V gives CDR1 KGHSH, CDR2 LQKENI. CDR3 region: CASSPPLGRRTANYGYTF. CDR3 DNA sequence: TGTGCCAGCTCACCACCGTTAGGCAGGAGAACGGCTAACTATGGCTACACCTTC.

The chain uses TRBV11-3 and TRBJ2-5; a possible D gene is TRBD2 (6 bases). The V end lost 2 bases, the J end lost 5 bases, and 9 bases lay between the germline ends. The CDR3 spans 13 residues. The germline CDR1 and CDR2 sequences are SGHNT and YENEEA. This CDR3 reads CASSLTSFETQYF. In DNA form, the CDR3 reads TGTGCCAGCAGCTTAACTAGCTTTGAGACCCAGTACTTC. Full variable domain (remainder filled in from reference TRBV11-3 and TRBJ2-5): EAGVVQSPRYKIIEKKQPVAFWCNPISGHNTLYWYLQNLGQGPELLIRYENEEAVDDSQLPKDRFSAERLKGVDSTLKIQPAELGDSAVYLCASSLTSFETQYFGPGTRLLVL.

This clone came up many times. The V call is TRBV7-2, the J call TRBJ1-5, with D perhaps matching TRBD1 (5 bases). The length of the CDR3 is 13 residues. V lost 5 bases, J lost 1 base, and 6 bases lay in between. Germline values: CDR1 SGHTA, CDR2 FQGNSA. CDR3 bases: TGTGCCAGCAGCAGACAGAGCAATCAGCCCCAGCATTTT. This translates into CASSRQSNQPQHF.

This clone was observed at least ten times. This sequence joins TRBV4-3 and TRBJ2-7, with 7 bases fitting TRBD2. The germline V gene encodes CDR1 LGHNA and CDR2 YSLEER. V trimming: 1 base; J trimming: 2 bases; junction bases outside the gene matches: 8. The CDR3 covers 16 residues. The CDR3 coding sequence is TGCGCCAGCAGCCAAGGGTTCCGGGACTACGCCTACGAGCAGTACTTC. It is translated as CASSQGFRDYAYEQYF.

At least ten counts were recorded for this clone. The rearrangement uses TRBV11-2 and TRBJ2-3; TRBD1 matches at 7 bases. CDR3 length equals 15 residues. Unmatched junction bases numbered 7, after V lost 5 bases and J lost 2 bases. Per germline, CDR1 SGHAT and CDR2 FQNNGV. CDR3 in DNA: TGTGCCAGCAGCCCTGACAGGGTTTCCACAGATACGCAGTATTTT. Translation gives CASSPDRVSTDTQYF.

Ten or more counts support this clone. The CDR3 region is CASSVRTVQETQYF. The CDR3 region has the DNA TGTGCCAGCAGTGTGAGGACAGTCCAAGAGACCCAGTACTTC. The chain uses TRBV2 and TRBJ2-5, with a tentative D call TRBD1 (6 bases). The ends were cut back, 4 bases at V and 1 base at J, with 10 bases in the middle. The CDR3 runs 14 residues. Germline lookup yields CDR1 SNHLY and CDR2 FYNNEI.

There are many counts of this clone. The chain employs TRBV5-1 and TRBJ2-2, with D possibly being TRBD1 (5 bases). Germline assignment: CDR1 SGHRS and CDR2 YFSETQ. V lost 2 bases to trimming and J lost 0 bases, with 11 bases between them. CDR3 length: 16 amino acids. CDR3 nucleotides: TGCGCCAGCAGCTTTCGCAGGGCATCGAACACCGGGGAGCTGTTTTTT. As protein: CASSFRRASNTGELFF.

V usage is TRBV18 and J usage is TRBJ2-7; 8 bases fit TRBD1. This CDR3 has 15 amino acids. The V gene end was trimmed by 3 bases and the J gene end by 4 bases; junction bases not matched to a gene: 8. Germline CDR1 reads KGHSH; CDR2 reads LQKENI. In nucleotides, the CDR3 is TGTGCCAGCTCACCCCCAGGGGGCTCCTTTTACGAGCAGTACTTC. Protein product: CASSPPGGSFYEQYF.

This clone was seen at least ten times. The chain uses TRBV19 and TRBJ2-2, with TRBD2 matching 11 bases. V lost 7 bases to trimming and J lost 1 base; unmatched junction nucleotides: 2. There are 15 residues in the CDR3. CDR1 LNHDA and CDR2 SQIVND come from the germline V gene (reference sequence). CDR3 DNA: TGTGCCAGTACCACTAGCGGGGGGAACACCGGGGAGCTGTTTTTT. Translating it yields CASTTSGGNTGELFF.

In its sample, this clone was seen many times. The chain joins TRBV6-2 or TRBV6-3 to TRBJ2-7, with 9 bases that match TRBD1. V dropped 5 bases and J dropped 3; count of bases not matched to a gene: 8. Germline V gives CDR1 MNHEY, CDR2 SVGEGT. The CDR3 is 15 amino acids. DNA of the CDR3: TGTGCCAGCAGTCCCGAAGGGACAGGGAACTACGAGCAGTACTTC. Translating it yields CASSPEGTGNYEQYF.

This clone was detected only a few times. The J gene is TRBJ1-1, the V gene TRBV7-8, with 8 bases matching TRBD1. The CDR3 consists of 14 residues. Trimming at V came to 5 bases and at J to 3 bases, leaving 5 bases not matched to a gene. Germline V CDR1 and CDR2: SGHVS, FQNEAQ. CDR3 sequence reads: CASSPDRDDTEAFF. The CDR3, as DNA: TGTGCCAGCAGCCCGGACAGGGATGACACTGAAGCTTTCTTT. The entire variable domain, with the rest obtained from reference TRBV7-8 and TRBJ1-1, is as follows: GAGVSQSPRYKVAKRGQDVALRCDPISGHVSLFWYQQALGQGPEFLTYFQNEAQLDKSGLPSDRFFAERPEGSVSTLKIQRTQQEDSAVYLCASSPDRDDTEAFFGQGTRLTVV.

This clone was observed many times. The rearrangement links TRBV28 to TRBJ1-2; TRBD1 matches 7 bases. V dropped 6 bases and J dropped 4; count of bases not matched to a gene: 8. Germline V lookup: CDR1 MDHEN, CDR2 SYDVKM. The length of the CDR3 is 14 residues. The CDR3 is CASSFYGTVYGYTF. Here the CDR3 DNA reads TGTGCCAGCAGCTTCTATGGGACAGTCTATGGCTACACCTTC.

There are many counts of this clone. V gene TRBV11-1 combines with J gene TRBJ2-1; a possible D gene is TRBD2 (6 bases). Germline CDR1 is SGHAT and CDR2 is FQDESV (reference sequence). With 6 bases removed from V and 9 bases from J, the gap between germline ends came to 18 bases. This CDR3 has 14 amino acids. This CDR3 is CASRKASTGGEQFF. The CDR3, as DNA: TGTGCCAGCAGGAAGGCCTCCACCGGGGGTGAGCAGTTCTTC.

This clone was detected ten times or more. J is TRBJ1-4 and V is TRBV2; D might be TRBD1 (6 bases). V was cut by 7 bases and J by 3 bases, with 15 bases left in between. Germline CDR1 reads SNHLY; CDR2 reads FYNNEI. The CDR3 runs to 15 residues. Here the CDR3 reads CASNRRDTANEKLFF. The CDR3, as DNA: TGTGCCAGCAATAGGAGGGACACCGCTAATGAAAAACTGTTTTTT.

This clone has at least ten counts. The chain recombines TRBV4-1 with TRBJ1-2; a weak D match, TRBD1 (6 bases). Germline CDR1 and CDR2: MGHRA and YSYEKL. Trimming removed 1 base at V and 4 bases at J, with 10 bases between. The CDR3 is 14 amino acids. The CDR3 sequence is CASSQAGTSYGYTF. CDR3 nucleotides: TGCGCCAGCAGCCAAGCGGGGACAAGCTATGGCTACACCTTC.

This clone was found many times. The CDR3 DNA reads TGCGCCAGCAGCCAAGTCGCCAGTAATGAAAAACTGTTTTTT. Translated, it gives CASSQVASNEKLFF. The J gene is TRBJ1-4, the V gene TRBV4-1; D ambiguous. CDR3 length: 14 amino acids. V lost 1 base and J 4 bases, leaving 7 bases between the germline ends. Germline CDR1 and CDR2: MGHRA and YSYEKL.

A few counts support this clone. CDR3 in DNA: TGTGCCAGCAGCCAAGGGGGGCAACTAGCGGGGGAAACACGGACGACGTGGCAGTACTTC. It codes for CASSQGGQLAGETRTTWQYF. The gene calls are TRBV4-2 and TRBJ2-7; TRBD2 agrees at 11 bases. The CDR3 length is 20 residues. With V trimmed by 1 base and J by 9 bases, 23 bases remained unmatched. Germline V CDR1 and CDR2: LGHNA, YNFKEQ.

This clone was counted at least ten times. CDR3 sequence: CASTRRAVQETQYF. CDR3 nucleotides: TGTGCCAGCACCCGGCGAGCGGTCCAAGAGACCCAGTACTTC. The rearrangement joins TRBV18 to TRBJ2-5; D perhaps matches TRBD2 (5 bases). V was cut by 8 bases and J by 1 base, with 14 bases left in between. The CDR3 has 14 residues. The germline gives CDR1 KGHSH, CDR2 LQKENI.

In this sample, this clone turned up many times. The chain links TRBV5-3 to TRBJ2-2, with 12 bases aligning to TRBD2. TRBV5-3 is treated as an ORF (open reading frame) with a function not yet certain. CDR3 length: 15 residues. V lost 4 bases, J lost 5 bases, and 3 bases stayed unmatched. Written as DNA, the CDR3 is TGTGCCAGAAGCGCGACTAGCGGGGGAACCGGGGAGCTGTTTTTT. Amino acids: CARSATSGGTGELFF.